This T cell receptor (beta chain) is drawn from a study of control samples from healthy donors and cancer patients. Trimming took off 3 bases at V and 1 base at J, with 3 bases between the two ends. The CDR3 is made up of 11 amino acids. CDR1 and CDR2 (germline): SQVTM, ANQGSEA. The table came from immunoSEQ multiplex PCR; TCRdb's copy has only in-frame clones and leaves some out. The sample has around 120,000 clones, more than 75% seen once. This chain joins TRBV29-1 and TRBJ2-5, with D unclear. Source material: blood. The sequence was collected from a man aged 55 to 70 in good health. This chain's CDR3 is CSVEPQETQYF. The CDR3 nucleotides read TGCAGCGTTGAGCCCCAAGAGACCCAGTACTTC.